Listed below are T cell receptor beta chains from one sample, sequenced in a study of blood T cell repertoires in COVID-19. Data came from immunoSEQ multiplex PCR; TCRdb stores just in-frame clones and leaves some out. The data hold 150,000 to 180,000 clones, with 80% to 90% observed a single time. The source material was peripheral blood. The receptor source for this set is a middle-aged woman with acute or convalescent COVID-19. The CDR3 runs from the conserved cysteine through the conserved F or W. The order of the fields is V gene, clone size, J gene, D gene, CDR3 DNA, CDR3 protein. A D gene is named only where the DNA matches it firmly. A clone size is listed for some rows: how often the clone was seen (once, few, many), or a class if it is expanded.

>TRBV5-1|.|TRBJ1-2|TRBD1
TGCGCCAGCAGCTTGGGGGGACAGGGGCCAAACTACTATGGCTACACCTTC
CASSLGGQGPNYYGYTF
>TRBV10-1|.|TRBJ2-7|.
TGCGCCAGCAGTTTCGGGGAAGGCGAGCAGTACTTC
CASSFGEGEQYF
>TRBV6-5|.|TRBJ2-7|TRBD1
TGTGCCAGCAGTTCGACAGGGGGCCGGAGAGAGCAGTACTTC
CASSSTGGRREQYF
>TRBV7-3|.|TRBJ2-1|TRBD1
TGTGCCAGCAGCCCGGAAACAGGGGTCTCCTACAATGAGCAGTTCTTC
CASSPETGVSYNEQFF
>TRBV11-1|.|TRBJ1-1|.
TGTGCCAGCAGCTTAGCCCTACGCGGGGTGTCGGGCACTGAAGCTTTCTTT
CASSLALRGVSGTEAFF
>TRBV9|.|TRBJ2-2|.
TGTGCCAGTAGGACATTGAACACCGGGGAGCTGTTTTTT
CASRTLNTGELFF
>TRBV6-6|.|TRBJ2-7|TRBD2
TGTGCCAGCAGTCCGGGACTAGCGGGAGCACCCCCCTACGAGCAGTACTTC
CASSPGLAGAPPYEQYF
>TRBV7-8|once|TRBJ2-2|TRBD2
TGTGCCAGCAGCTTATCATATACTAGCGGGGGGGCGTATACCGGGGAGCTGTTTTTT
CASSLSYTSGGAYTGELFF
>TRBV2|.|TRBJ2-5|.
TGTGCCAGCAGTGTGGGACTGCAAGAGACCCAGTACTTC
CASSVGLQETQYF
>TRBV10-2|.|TRBJ1-1|TRBD1
TGCGCCAGCAGTCAGTTAGACAGGGGGAACACTGAAGCTTTCTTT
CASSQLDRGNTEAFF
>TRBV25-1|.|TRBJ2-7|.
TGTGCCAGCAGTGAAGATCCCCGGACAGAGCAGTACTTC
CASSEDPRTEQYF
>TRBV7-3|.|TRBJ2-2|.
TGTGCCACCGAGGGAGCCCCCGGGGAGCTGTTTTTT
CATEGAPGELFF
>TRBV19|.|TRBJ2-7|.
TGTGCCAGTAGTATGGGGCACTACTACGAGCAGTACTTC
CASSMGHYYEQYF
>TRBV18|.|TRBJ1-2|.
TGTGCCAGCGAGCCCGGGGGGAGCTATGGCTACACCTTC
CASEPGGSYGYTF
>TRBV5-1|.|TRBJ2-2|.
TGCGCCAGCAGTGGGGCCGCCGGATTTACCCACTACGGGGAGCTGTTTTTT
CASSGAAGFTHYGELFF
>TRBV4-2|.|TRBJ2-1|.
TGTGCCAGCAGCCAATTTAACAGGGCGGGGGACAATGAGCAGTTCTTC
CASSQFNRAGDNEQFF
>TRBV29-1|.|TRBJ2-7|TRBD2
TGCAGCGTTGTGGGACTAGGCTCCTACGAGCAGTACTTC
CSVVGLGSYEQYF
>TRBV27|.|TRBJ2-3|.
TGTGCCAGCAGTTTATTTTCCCCCTCTGCCGGGAGTCGTACAGATACGCAGTATTTT
CASSLFSPSAGSRTDTQYF
>TRBV6-2/TRBV6-3|.|TRBJ2-2|.
TGTGCCAGCAGTTACAGTGTGACAGCGAACACCGGGGAGCTGTTTTTT
CASSYSVTANTGELFF
>TRBV11-2|.|TRBJ2-3|TRBD2
TGTGCCAGCAGCGAGAAAGCCGGGACTAGCCCCGTGGATACGCAGTATTTT
CASSEKAGTSPVDTQYF
>TRBV6-5|.|TRBJ2-7|TRBD1
TGTGCCAGCAGTTACTCAGGACAGGACCTATACGAGCAGTACTTC
CASSYSGQDLYEQYF
>TRBV20-1|.|TRBJ2-5|TRBD1
TGCAGTGCTAGTAGTTCTGACAGGGGTCGTTTGAGAGAGACCCAGTACTTC
CSASSSDRGRLRETQYF
>TRBV11-2|.|TRBJ2-3|.
TGTGCCAGCCTGCGCCGCGAAAGAAGCACAGATACGCAGTATTTT
CASLRRERSTDTQYF
>TRBV29-1|few|TRBJ1-3|.
TGCAGCGTTGGCGGAAAATCAAGTGCTGGAAACACCATATATTTT
CSVGGKSSAGNTIYF
>TRBV6-5|few|TRBJ2-2|TRBD1
TGTGCCAGCAGTAGGGACAGGGTAGTAGGCGGGGAGCTGTTTTTT
CASSRDRVVGGELFF
>TRBV3-1/TRBV3-2|.|TRBJ2-2|TRBD2
TGTGCCAGCAGCCAATTAACTAGCGGGGGGTACACCGGGGAGCTGTTTTTT
CASSQLTSGGYTGELFF
>TRBV11-2|.|TRBJ2-3|TRBD2
TGTGCCAGCAGCCGCAGCGGGGGGGCCCTCGATACGCAGTATTTT
CASSRSGGALDTQYF
>TRBV5-1|.|TRBJ2-3|.
TGCGCCAGCAGCTTGGAAGGGAGTCGCACAGATACGCAGTATTTT
CASSLEGSRTDTQYF
>TRBV7-8|.|TRBJ2-7|TRBD1
TGTGCCAGCAGCTTCAGCAGACAGGGGGTTTACGAGCAGTACTTC
CASSFSRQGVYEQYF
>TRBV9|.|TRBJ2-7|TRBD2
TGTGCCAGCGGAAGAATAGCGGGAGAAAGCGAGCAGTACTTC
CASGRIAGESEQYF
>TRBV5-1|.|TRBJ1-1|.
TGCGCCAGCAGCTTGTCCGAGTACACTGAAGCTTTCTTT
CASSLSEYTEAFF
>TRBV7-2|once|TRBJ2-7|.
TGTGCCAGCAGCTTAGAACCGGGACTGTCAATCGAGCAGTACTTC
CASSLEPGLSIEQYF
>TRBV5-8|.|TRBJ1-2|TRBD1
TGTGCCAGCAGCCTAGGACAGGAAGGCTATGGCTACACCTTC
CASSLGQEGYGYTF
>TRBV27|.|TRBJ2-3|TRBD2
TGTGCCAGCAGTTTCTCTAGCGGGGGATTTAGCACAGATACGCAGTATTTT
CASSFSSGGFSTDTQYF
>TRBV12-3/TRBV12-4|.|TRBJ2-1|.
TGTGCCAGCAGTTTCGGGGTTGGCAATGAGCAGTTCTTC
CASSFGVGNEQFF
>TRBV10-2|.|TRBJ1-6|TRBD1
TGCGCCAGCATGCTGGACAGGTCATATAATTCACCCCTCCACTTT
CASMLDRSYNSPLHF
>TRBV6-5|once|TRBJ2-7|.
TGTGCCAGCAGTTACAGGCTACAGGGCTTCTACGAGCAGTACTTC
CASSYRLQGFYEQYF
>TRBV11-3|.|TRBJ2-3|TRBD2
TGTGCCAGCAGCTTGACCGGACTAGCGGGAGTCAGCACAGATACGCAGTATTTT
CASSLTGLAGVSTDTQYF
>TRBV11-2|.|TRBJ2-7|.
TGTGCCAGCAGCTCGGGACACATCTACGAGCAGTACTTC
CASSSGHIYEQYF
>TRBV6-5|.|TRBJ2-7|TRBD2
TGTGCCAGCAGCTTAGCGGGGAGCTCCTACGAGCAGTACTTC
CASSLAGSSYEQYF
>TRBV6-6|.|TRBJ2-3|TRBD2
TGTGCCAGCAGTTCGCTCCCTAGCGGGAGTGGAGATACGCAGTATTTT
CASSSLPSGSGDTQYF
>TRBV28|.|TRBJ1-3|.
TGTGCCAGCAGGGACAAGACGAGCTCTGGAAACACCATATATTTT
CASRDKTSSGNTIYF
>TRBV28|.|TRBJ1-2|.
TGTGCCAGCAGTTCAAGACAGTCCGGCTACACCTTC
CASSSRQSGYTF
>TRBV28|.|TRBJ1-5|.
TGTGCCAGCAGCCGGCCCCAGGGTGGCAATCAGCCCCAGCATTTT
CASSRPQGGNQPQHF
>TRBV7-3|few|TRBJ2-2|.
TGTGCCAGCAGGCCCACAGGGAGCCCCGGGGAGCTGTTTTTT
CASRPTGSPGELFF
>TRBV18|.|TRBJ2-1|TRBD2
TGTGCCAGCTCCTTCGCTTTAGCGGGAGAGGACAATGAGCAGTTCTTC
CASSFALAGEDNEQFF
>TRBV11-2|.|TRBJ2-6|.
TGTGCCAGCAGCTTCTTGTCGGGGGTTTTATCTGGGGCCAACGTCCTGACTTTC
CASSFLSGVLSGANVLTF
>TRBV13|.|TRBJ1-2|.
TGTGCCAGCAGCCCAGGCGATGGCTACACCTTC
CASSPGDGYTF
>TRBV6-5|once|TRBJ2-7|.
TGTGCCAGCAGTTATCGGGGGTCTTTAAGCGAGCAGTACTTC
CASSYRGSLSEQYF
>TRBV20-1|.|TRBJ2-1|TRBD2
TGCAGTGCTAGTTTCCTAGCGGGAGGGCCCATCCATGAGCAGTTCTTC
CSASFLAGGPIHEQFF
>TRBV19|once|TRBJ2-2|.
TGTGCCAGTACCCTAGGAGGGAACACCGGGGAGCTGTTTTTT
CASTLGGNTGELFF
>TRBV10-3|.|TRBJ2-3|.
TGTGCCATCAGTGAAGGGGACTCAGATACGCAGTATTTT
CAISEGDSDTQYF
>TRBV5-6|.|TRBJ2-1|.
TGTGCCAGCAGCTTGGGCCTAATTAACTCCTACAATGAGCAGTTCTTC
CASSLGLINSYNEQFF
>TRBV21-1|.|TRBJ1-6|.
TGTGCCAGCAGCAAAGGTTTATTGGAGTCACCCCTCCACTTT
CASSKGLLESPLHF
>TRBV11-3|.|TRBJ2-3|TRBD2
TGTGCCAGCAGCCTTGGACTAGCGGGAGTAATTCGTACAGATACGCAGTATTTT
CASSLGLAGVIRTDTQYF
>TRBV7-2|.|TRBJ1-4|.
TGTGCCAGCAGCTTAGGGGCAGGCCCAAATGAAAAACTGTTTTTT
CASSLGAGPNEKLFF
>TRBV20-1|.|TRBJ2-1|TRBD2
TGCAGTGCTAGTTTTCGAGCGGGAGGAGGCCATGAGCAGTTCTTC
CSASFRAGGGHEQFF
>TRBV29-1|.|TRBJ1-1|.
TGCAGCGTTCAGGACACTGAAGCTTTCTTT
CSVQDTEAFF